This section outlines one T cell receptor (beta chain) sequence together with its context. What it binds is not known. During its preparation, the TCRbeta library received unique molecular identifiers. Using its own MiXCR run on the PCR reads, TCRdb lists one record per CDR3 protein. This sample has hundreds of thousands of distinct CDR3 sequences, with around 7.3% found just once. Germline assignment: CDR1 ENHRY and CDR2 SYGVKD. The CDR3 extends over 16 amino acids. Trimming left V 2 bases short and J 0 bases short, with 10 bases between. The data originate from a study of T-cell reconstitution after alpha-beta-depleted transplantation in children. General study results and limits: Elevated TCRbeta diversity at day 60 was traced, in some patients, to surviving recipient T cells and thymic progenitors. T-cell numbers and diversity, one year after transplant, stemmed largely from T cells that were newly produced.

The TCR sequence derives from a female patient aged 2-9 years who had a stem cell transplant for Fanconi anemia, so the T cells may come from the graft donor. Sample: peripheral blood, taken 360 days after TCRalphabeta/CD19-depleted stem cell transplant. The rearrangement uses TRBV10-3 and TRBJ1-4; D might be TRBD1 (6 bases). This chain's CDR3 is CAISEKDRSTNEKLFF. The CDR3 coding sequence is TGTGCCATCAGTGAGAAAGACAGGTCAACTAATGAAAAACTGTTTTTT.